Below are 10 T cell receptor beta chains sequenced from a single sample in a study of liver allograft versus peripheral blood T cells. Study in general: Hepatic allograft T cell receptor repertoires were evaluated relative to those present in recipients' peripheral blood.

TCRdb re-called the reads with MiXCR, one entry per CDR3 protein. Counted here are 4,500 to 5,500 distinct CDR3 sequences, around 17% occurring once; the ten biggest clones make up roughly 54%. The receptors were gathered from a human patient who had a liver transplant. A subset of T cells may come from the graft donor.

This clonotype is labeled as medium-sized (0.01 to 0.1%). The J gene is TRBJ1-2, the V gene TRBV27, with D maybe TRBD1 (5 bases). Germline values: CDR1 MNHEY, CDR2 SMNVEV (reference sequence). The germline V and J ends were trimmed by 5 bases and 4 bases, with 17 bases remaining between them. The CDR3 is 15 residues long. CDR3 sequence reads: CASSQQAGLIYGYTF. The CDR3 DNA reads TGTGCCAGCAGTCAGCAGGCAGGGCTCATCTATGGCTACACCTTC.

This clonotype is judged medium-sized. The chain has TRBV27 and TRBJ1-2; 7 bases match TRBD1. This CDR3 has 14 amino acids. The germline gives CDR1 MNHEY, CDR2 SMNVEV (reference sequence). V trimming: 5 bases; J trimming: 8 bases; junction bases outside the gene matches: 11. CDR3: CASSVRQGQGGYTF. The DNA for the CDR3 is TGTGCCAGCAGTGTACGACAGGGACAAGGGGGCTACACCTTC.

The rearrangement joins TRBV5-4 to TRBJ1-1; tentatively, D is TRBD1 (6 bases). The V gene lost 4 bases and the J gene lost 3 bases, with 7 bases spanning the gap. The CDR3 loop spans 12 amino acids. In germline, CDR1 is SGHNT, CDR2 YYREEE (reference sequence). The CDR3 spells CASSKGDTEAFF. CDR3 nucleotide sequence: TGTGCCAGCAGCAAGGGGGACACTGAAGCTTTCTTT.

This clonotype came up many times. V usage is TRBV15 and J usage is TRBJ1-1; D ambiguous. The CDR3 runs 11 residues. V lost 3 bases and J 4 bases, leaving 3 bases between the germline ends. Germline V CDR1 and CDR2: LNHNV, YYDKDF (reference sequence). The CDR3 coding sequence is TGTGCCACCAGCAGGGGCACTGAAGCTTTCTTT. Translation gives CATSRGTEAFF.

The CDR3 coding sequence is TGTGCCAGTAGTATGGACCGGAGCTCCTACAATGAGCAGTTCTTC. This codes for CASSMDRSSYNEQFF. The J gene is TRBJ2-1, the V gene TRBV19; D is uncertain. The V end was cut by 3 bases, the J end by 0 bases, with 9 bases between. Germline CDR1 is LNHDA and CDR2 is SQIVND (reference sequence). This CDR3 has 15 residues.

The genes are TRBV27 and TRBJ2-7; 8 nucleotides align to TRBD1. The CDR3 spans 16 residues. V gave up 8 bases and J gave up 3 bases; unmatched junction bases: 15. Per the germline V gene, CDR1 is MNHEY and CDR2 is SMNVEV (reference sequence). The CDR3 bases are TGTGCCAGCTCCCTTTCCTCGGGACAGGTATACTACGAGCAGTACTTC. Its translation: CASSLSSGQVYYEQYF.

This clonotype was observed a few times. The V gene is TRBV7-9, the J gene TRBJ2-1; D is undetermined. CDR1 is SEHNR and CDR2 is FQNEAQ in the germline V gene (reference sequence). Trimming took 5 bases from V and 7 from J, leaving 6 bases between them. The CDR3 has 11 amino acids. CDR3 coding DNA: TGTGCCAGCAGCGGGGATAATGAGCAGTTCTTC. Translation gives CASSGDNEQFF.

Within the sample, this clonotype is medium-sized. This chain links TRBV29-1 with TRBJ1-2, with D unresolved. This CDR3 contains 12 residues. Trimming stripped 3 bases from V and 4 bases from J, with 9 bases between. The germline CDR1 and CDR2 sequences are SQVTM and ANQGSEA. In DNA, the CDR3 is TGCAGCGTTGAGGAGCTATCCTATGGCTACACCTTC. Translation gives CSVEELSYGYTF.

V usage is TRBV6-5 and J usage is TRBJ1-1; D is possibly TRBD1 (5 bases). The germline V gene encodes CDR1 MNHEY and CDR2 SVGAGI. This CDR3 is built from 15 residues. Trimming pared 9 bases from V and 4 bases from J, leaving 21 bases between. CDR3 DNA sequence: TGTGCCAGTAGGAGTTATCCCCAGGGTTTCACTGAAGCTTTCTTT. This sequence encodes CASRSYPQGFTEAFF.

V is TRBV5-6 and J is TRBJ1-1; D is uncertain. CDR3 length equals 13 residues. Trimming removed 0 bases from V and 0 bases from J, with 3 bases in between. Germline V CDR1 and CDR2: SGHDT, YYEEEE. The CDR3: CASSLAVNTEAFF. In nucleotides, the CDR3 is TGTGCCAGCAGCTTGGCCGTGAACACTGAAGCTTTCTTT.